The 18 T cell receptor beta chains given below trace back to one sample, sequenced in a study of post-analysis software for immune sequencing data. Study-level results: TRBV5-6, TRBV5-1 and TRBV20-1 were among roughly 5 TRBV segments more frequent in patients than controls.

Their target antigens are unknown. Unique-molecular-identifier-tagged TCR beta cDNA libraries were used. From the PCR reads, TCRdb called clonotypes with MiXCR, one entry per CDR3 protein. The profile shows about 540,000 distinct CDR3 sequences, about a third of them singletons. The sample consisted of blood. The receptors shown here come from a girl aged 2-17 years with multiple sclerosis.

CDR3 nucleotides: TGTGCCAGCAGTTTTCAGGGAGCGGTGAGCAATGAGCAGTACTTC. It yields the protein CASSFQGAVSNEQYF. The gene calls are TRBV12-3 or TRBV12-4 and TRBJ2-5; D assignment may be TRBD1 or TRBD2 (5 bases each). The V gene lost 3 bases and the J gene lost 11 bases, with 22 bases spanning the gap. The CDR3 length is 15 residues.

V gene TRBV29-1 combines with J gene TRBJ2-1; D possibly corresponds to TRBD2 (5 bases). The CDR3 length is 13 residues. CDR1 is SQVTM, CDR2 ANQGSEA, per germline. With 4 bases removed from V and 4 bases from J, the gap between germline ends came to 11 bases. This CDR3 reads CSVGRGVYNEQFF. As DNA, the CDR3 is TGCAGCGTTGGACGGGGAGTTTACAATGAGCAGTTCTTC.

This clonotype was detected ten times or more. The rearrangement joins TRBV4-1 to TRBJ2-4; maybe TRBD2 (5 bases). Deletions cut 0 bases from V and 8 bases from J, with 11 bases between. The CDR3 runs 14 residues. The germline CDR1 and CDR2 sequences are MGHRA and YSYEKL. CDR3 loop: CASSQESARDIQYF. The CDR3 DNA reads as TGCGCCAGCAGCCAAGAGTCTGCGAGGGACATTCAGTACTTC.

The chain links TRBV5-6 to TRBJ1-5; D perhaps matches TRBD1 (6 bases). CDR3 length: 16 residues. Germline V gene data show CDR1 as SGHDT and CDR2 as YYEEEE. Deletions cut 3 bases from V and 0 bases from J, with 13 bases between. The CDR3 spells CASSWWTAISNQPQHF. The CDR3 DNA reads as TGTGCCAGCAGCTGGTGGACAGCCATTAGCAATCAGCCCCAGCATTTT.

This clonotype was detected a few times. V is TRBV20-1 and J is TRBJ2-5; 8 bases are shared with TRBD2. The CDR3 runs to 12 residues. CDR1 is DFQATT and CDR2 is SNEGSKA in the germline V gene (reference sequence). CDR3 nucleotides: TGCAGGATACCGGGGGGGCCAGAGACCCAGTACTTC. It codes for CRIPGGPETQYF.

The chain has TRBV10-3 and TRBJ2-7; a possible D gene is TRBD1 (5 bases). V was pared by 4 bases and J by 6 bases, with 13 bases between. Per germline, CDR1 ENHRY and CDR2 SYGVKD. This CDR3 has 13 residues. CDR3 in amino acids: CAISASVGVEQYF. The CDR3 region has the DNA TGTGCCATCAGTGCCTCGGTAGGGGTCGAGCAGTACTTC.

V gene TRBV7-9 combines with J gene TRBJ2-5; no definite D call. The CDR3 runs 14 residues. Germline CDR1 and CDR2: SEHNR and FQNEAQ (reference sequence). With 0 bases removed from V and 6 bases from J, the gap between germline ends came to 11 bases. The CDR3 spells CASSLALGKKTQYF. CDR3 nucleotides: TGTGCCAGCAGCTTAGCGTTGGGGAAAAAGACCCAGTACTTC.

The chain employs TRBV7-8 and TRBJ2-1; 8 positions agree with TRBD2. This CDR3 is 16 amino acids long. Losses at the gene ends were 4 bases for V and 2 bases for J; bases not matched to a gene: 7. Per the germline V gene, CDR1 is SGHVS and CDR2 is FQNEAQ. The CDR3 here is CASSSISGVTYNEQFF. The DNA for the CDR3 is TGTGCCAGCAGCTCGATTAGCGGGGTAACCTACAATGAGCAGTTCTTC.

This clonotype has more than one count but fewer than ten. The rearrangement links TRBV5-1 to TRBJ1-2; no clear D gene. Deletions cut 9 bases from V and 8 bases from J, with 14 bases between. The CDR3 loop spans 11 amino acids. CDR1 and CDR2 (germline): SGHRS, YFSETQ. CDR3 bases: TGCGCCACCCTTCGGGGTTACGGCTACACCTTC. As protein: CATLRGYGYTF.

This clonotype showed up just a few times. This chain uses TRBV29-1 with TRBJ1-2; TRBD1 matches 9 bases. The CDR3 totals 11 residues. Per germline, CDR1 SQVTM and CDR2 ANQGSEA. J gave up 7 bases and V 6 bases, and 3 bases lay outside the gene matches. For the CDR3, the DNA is TGCAGCGTAGGGACAGGGTTTGGCTACACCTTC. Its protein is CSVGTGFGYTF. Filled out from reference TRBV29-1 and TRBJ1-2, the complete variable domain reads SAVISQKPSRDICQRGTSLTIQCQVDSQVTMMFWYRQQPGQSLTLIATANQGSEATYESGFVIDKFPISRPNLTFSTLTVSNMSPEDSSIYLCSVGTGFGYTFGSGTRLTVV.

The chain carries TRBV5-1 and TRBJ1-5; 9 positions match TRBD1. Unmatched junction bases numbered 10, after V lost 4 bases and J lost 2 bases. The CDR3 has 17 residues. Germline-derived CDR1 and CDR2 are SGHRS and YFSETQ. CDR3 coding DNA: TGCGCCAGCAGCCCAGACGGGACAGGGTATGGCAATCAGCCCCAGCATTTT. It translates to CASSPDGTGYGNQPQHF.

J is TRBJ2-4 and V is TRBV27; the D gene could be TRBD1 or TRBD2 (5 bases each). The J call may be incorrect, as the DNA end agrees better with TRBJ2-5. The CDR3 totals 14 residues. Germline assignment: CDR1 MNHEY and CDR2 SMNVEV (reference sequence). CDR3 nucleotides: TGTGCCAGCATCCATGCGAGGGGCGGGGAGACCCAGTACTTC. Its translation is CASIHARGGETQYF.

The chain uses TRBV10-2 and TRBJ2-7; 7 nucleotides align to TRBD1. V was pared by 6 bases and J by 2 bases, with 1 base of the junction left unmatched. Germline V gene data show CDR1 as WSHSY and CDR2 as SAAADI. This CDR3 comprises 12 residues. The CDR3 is CASRGQTYEQYF. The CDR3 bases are TGCGCCAGCAGGGGACAGACCTACGAGCAGTACTTC.

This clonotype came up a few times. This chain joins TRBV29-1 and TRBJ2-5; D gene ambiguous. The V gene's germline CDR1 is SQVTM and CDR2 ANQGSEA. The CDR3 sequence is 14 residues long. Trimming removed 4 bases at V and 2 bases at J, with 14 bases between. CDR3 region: CSVGVVRAQETQYF. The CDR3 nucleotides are TGCAGCGTTGGGGTCGTTCGAGCACAAGAGACCCAGTACTTC.

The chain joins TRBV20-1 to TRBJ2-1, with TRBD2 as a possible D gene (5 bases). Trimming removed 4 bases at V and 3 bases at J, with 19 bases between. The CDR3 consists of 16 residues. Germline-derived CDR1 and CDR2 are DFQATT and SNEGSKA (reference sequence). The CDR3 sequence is CSAKVFGDEGYNEQFF. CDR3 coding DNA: TGCAGTGCTAAGGTGTTTGGCGATGAGGGCTACAATGAGCAGTTCTTC.

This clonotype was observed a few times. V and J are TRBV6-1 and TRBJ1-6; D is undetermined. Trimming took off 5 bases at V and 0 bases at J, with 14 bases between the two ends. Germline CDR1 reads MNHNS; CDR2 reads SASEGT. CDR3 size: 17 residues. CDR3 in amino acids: CASSPEGPSSYNSPLHF. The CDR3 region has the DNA TGTGCCAGCAGTCCCGAGGGCCCGAGCTCCTATAATTCACCCCTCCACTTT.

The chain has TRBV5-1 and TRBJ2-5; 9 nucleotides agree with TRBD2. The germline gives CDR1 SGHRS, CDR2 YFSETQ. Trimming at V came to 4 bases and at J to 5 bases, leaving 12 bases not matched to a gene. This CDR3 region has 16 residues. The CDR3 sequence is CASSPGLAPGGETQYF. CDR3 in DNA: TGCGCCAGCAGCCCCGGACTAGCGCCGGGGGGGGAGACCCAGTACTTC.

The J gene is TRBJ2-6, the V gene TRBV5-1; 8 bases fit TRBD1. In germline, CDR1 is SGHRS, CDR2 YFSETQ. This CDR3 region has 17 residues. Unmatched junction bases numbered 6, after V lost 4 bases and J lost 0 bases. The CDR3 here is CASSTDRGPSGANVLTF. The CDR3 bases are TGCGCCAGCAGCACCGACAGGGGCCCCTCTGGGGCCAACGTCCTGACTTTC.